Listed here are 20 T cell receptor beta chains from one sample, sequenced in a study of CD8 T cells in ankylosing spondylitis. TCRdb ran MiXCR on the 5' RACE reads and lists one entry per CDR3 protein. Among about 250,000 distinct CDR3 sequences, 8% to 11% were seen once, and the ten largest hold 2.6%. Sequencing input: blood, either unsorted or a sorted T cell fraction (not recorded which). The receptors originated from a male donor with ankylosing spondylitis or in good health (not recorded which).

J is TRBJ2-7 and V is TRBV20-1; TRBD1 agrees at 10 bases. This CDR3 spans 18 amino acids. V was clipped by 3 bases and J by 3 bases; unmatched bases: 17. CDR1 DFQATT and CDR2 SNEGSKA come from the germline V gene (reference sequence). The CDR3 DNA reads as TGCAGTGCTAGTGGGGGACAGGGGTTCTCCGAAGGTTTCTACGAGCAGTACTTC. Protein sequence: CSASGGQGFSEGFYEQYF.

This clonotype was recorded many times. The CDR3: CASRRQEDPYSPLHF. The CDR3 DNA follows: TGTGCCAGCAGAAGACAGGAAGACCCCTATTCACCCCTCCACTTT. The chain is built from TRBV6-1 and TRBJ1-6; TRBD1 is a possible D gene (6 bases). This CDR3 region has 15 residues. The V end was cut by 6 bases, the J end by 8 bases, with 17 bases between. Germline-derived CDR1 and CDR2 are MNHNS and SASEGT.

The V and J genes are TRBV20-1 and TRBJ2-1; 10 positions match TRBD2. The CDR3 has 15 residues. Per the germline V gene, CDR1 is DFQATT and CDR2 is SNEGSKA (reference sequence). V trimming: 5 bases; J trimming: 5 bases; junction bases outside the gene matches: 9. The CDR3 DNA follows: TGCAGTGCTGGACCTCTAGCGGGGGTCGACAATGAGCAGTTCTTC. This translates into CSAGPLAGVDNEQFF.

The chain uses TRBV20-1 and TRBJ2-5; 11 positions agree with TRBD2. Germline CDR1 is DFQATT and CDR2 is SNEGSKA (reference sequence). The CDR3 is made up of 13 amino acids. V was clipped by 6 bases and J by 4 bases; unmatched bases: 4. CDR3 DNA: TGCAGTGCCCCACTAGCGGGAGTAGAGACCCAGTACTTC. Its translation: CSAPLAGVETQYF.

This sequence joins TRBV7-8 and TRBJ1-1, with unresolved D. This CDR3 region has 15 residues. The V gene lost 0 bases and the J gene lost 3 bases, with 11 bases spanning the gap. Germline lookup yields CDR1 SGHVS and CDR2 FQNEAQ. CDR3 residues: CASSLADGRDTEAFF. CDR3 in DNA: TGTGCCAGCAGCTTAGCGGACGGGAGGGACACTGAAGCTTTCTTT.

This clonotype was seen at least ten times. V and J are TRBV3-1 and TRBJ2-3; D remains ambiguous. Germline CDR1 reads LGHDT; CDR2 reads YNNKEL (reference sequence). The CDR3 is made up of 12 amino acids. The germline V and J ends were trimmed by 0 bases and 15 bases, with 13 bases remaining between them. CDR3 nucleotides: TGTGCCAGCAGCCAAGATACTCGGCCGCGATATTTT. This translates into CASSQDTRPRYF.

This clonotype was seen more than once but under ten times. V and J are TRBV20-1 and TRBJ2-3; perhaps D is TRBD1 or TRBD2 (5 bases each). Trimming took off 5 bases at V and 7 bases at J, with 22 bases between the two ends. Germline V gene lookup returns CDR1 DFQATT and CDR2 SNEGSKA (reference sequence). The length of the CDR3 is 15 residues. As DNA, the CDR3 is TGCAGTGCTGTTCGCCCGGGGCCTATGAGGAATACGCAGTATTTT. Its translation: CSAVRPGPMRNTQYF.

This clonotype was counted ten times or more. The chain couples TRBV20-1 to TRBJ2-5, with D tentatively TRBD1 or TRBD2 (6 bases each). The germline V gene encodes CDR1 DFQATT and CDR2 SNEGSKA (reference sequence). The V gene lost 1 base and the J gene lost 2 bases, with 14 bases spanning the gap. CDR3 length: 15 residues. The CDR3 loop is CSARGFGGQQETQYF. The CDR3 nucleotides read TGCAGTGCTAGAGGCTTTGGGGGGCAACAAGAGACCCAGTACTTC.

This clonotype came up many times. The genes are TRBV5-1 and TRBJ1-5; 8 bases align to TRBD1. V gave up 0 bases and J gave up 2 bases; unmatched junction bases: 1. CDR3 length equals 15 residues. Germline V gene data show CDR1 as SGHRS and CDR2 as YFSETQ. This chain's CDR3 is CASSLETGGNQPQHF. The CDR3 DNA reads TGCGCCAGCAGCTTGGAGACAGGGGGCAATCAGCCCCAGCATTTT.

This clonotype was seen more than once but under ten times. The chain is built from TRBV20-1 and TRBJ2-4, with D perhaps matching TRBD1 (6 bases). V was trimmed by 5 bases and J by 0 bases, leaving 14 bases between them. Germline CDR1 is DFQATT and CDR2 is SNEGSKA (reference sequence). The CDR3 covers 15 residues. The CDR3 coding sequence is TGCAGTGCTGTCAGGGGTCATTCAGCCAAAAACATTCAGTACTTC. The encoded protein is CSAVRGHSAKNIQYF.

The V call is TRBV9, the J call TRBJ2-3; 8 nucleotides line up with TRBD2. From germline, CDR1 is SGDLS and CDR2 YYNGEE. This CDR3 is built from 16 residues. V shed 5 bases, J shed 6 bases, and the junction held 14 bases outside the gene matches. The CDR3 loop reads CASSVGSGGDLDTQYF. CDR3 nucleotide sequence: TGTGCCAGCAGTGTGGGGAGCGGGGGCGACCTGGATACGCAGTATTTT. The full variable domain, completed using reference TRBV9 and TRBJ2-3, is DSGVTQTPKHLITATGQRVTLRCSPRSGDLSVYWYQQSLDQGLQFLIQYYNGEERAKGNILERFSAQQFPDLHSELNLSSLELGDSALYFCASSVGSGGDLDTQYFGPGTRLTVL.

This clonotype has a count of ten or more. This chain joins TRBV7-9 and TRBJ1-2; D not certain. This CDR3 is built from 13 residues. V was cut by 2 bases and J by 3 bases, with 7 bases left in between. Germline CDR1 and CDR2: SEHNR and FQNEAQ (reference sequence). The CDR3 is CASSLSADYGYTF. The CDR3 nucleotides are TGTGCCAGCAGCTTATCCGCGGACTATGGCTACACCTTC. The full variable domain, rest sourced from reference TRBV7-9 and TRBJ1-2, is DTGVSQNPRHKITKRGQNVTFRCDPISEHNRLYWYRQTLGQGPEFLTYFQNEAQLEKSRLLSDRFSAERPKGSFSTLEIQRTEQGDSAMYLCASSLSADYGYTFGSGTRLTVV.

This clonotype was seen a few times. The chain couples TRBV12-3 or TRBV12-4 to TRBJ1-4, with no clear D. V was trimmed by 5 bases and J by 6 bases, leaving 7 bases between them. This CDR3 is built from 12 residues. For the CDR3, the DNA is TGTGCCAGCAGTGGCGTGTATGAAAAACTGTTTTTT. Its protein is CASSGVYEKLFF.

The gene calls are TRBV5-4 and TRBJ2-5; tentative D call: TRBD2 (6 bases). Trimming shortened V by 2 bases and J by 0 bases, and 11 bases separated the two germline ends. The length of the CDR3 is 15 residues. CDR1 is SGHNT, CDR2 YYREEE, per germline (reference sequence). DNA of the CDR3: TGTGCCAGCAGCTTCACTAGCTGGGACCAAGAGACCCAGTACTTC. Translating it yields CASSFTSWDQETQYF.

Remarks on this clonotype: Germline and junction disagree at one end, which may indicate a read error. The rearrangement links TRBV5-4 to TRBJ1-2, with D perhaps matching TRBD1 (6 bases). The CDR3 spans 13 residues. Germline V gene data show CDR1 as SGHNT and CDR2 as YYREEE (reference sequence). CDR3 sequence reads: CASSPDSLYDYTF. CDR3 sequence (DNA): TGTGCCAGCAGCCCGGACAGCCTCTATGACTACACCTTC.

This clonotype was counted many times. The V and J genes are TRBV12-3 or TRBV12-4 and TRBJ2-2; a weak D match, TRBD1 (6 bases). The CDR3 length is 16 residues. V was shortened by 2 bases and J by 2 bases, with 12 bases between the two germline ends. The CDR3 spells CASSLIPGVNTGELFF. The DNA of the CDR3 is TGTGCCAGCAGTTTAATCCCAGGGGTAAACACCGGGGAGCTGTTTTTT.

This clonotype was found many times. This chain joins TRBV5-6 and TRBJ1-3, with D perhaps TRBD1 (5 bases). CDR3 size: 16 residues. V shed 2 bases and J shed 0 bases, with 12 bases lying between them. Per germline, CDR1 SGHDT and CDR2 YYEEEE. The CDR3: CASSFNRIDSGNTIYF. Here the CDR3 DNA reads TGTGCCAGCAGCTTTAACAGGATCGACTCTGGAAACACCATATATTTT.

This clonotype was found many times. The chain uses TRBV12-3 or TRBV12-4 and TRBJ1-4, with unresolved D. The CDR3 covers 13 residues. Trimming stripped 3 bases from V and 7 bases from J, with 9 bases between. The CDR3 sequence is CASSFEAIEKLFF. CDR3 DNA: TGTGCCAGCAGTTTCGAGGCAATTGAAAAACTGTTTTTT.

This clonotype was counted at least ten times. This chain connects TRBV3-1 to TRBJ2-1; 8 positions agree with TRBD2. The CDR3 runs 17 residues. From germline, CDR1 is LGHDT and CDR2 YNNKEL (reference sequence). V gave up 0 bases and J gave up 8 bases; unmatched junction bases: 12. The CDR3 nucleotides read TGTGCCAGCAGCCAAGATACGGGGCCTAGCGGGCGGGATGAGCAGTTCTTC. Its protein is CASSQDTGPSGRDEQFF.

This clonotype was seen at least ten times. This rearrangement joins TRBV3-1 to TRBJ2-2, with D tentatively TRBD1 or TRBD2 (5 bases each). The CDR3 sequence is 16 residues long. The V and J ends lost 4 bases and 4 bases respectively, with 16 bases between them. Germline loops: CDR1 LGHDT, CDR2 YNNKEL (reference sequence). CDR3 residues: CASSPPSGTTTGELFF. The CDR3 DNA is TGTGCCAGCAGCCCACCATCAGGGACGACCACCGGGGAGCTGTTTTTT.